This passage covers 11 T cell receptor beta chains from one sample sequenced in a study of blood T cell repertoires in COVID-19. Only in-frame clones appear in the TCRdb table, and some are missing; sequencing was by immunoSEQ multiplex PCR. The sample yields around 300,000 clones, 90% seen once. Material: peripheral blood. These receptors all come from a woman aged 40 to 49 with COVID-19, enrolled during active disease.

The chain uses TRBV9 and TRBJ2-1; TRBD1 matches at 7 bases. This CDR3 comprises 16 residues. Germline CDR1 and CDR2: SGDLS and YYNGEE. The trim removed 4 bases at V and 2 bases at J, leaving 9 bases unmatched. The DNA of the CDR3 is TGTGCCAGCAGCCCCGAGGGGGCCCTCACCTACAATGAGCAGTTCTTC. It yields the protein CASSPEGALTYNEQFF. Combining the CDR3 with reference TRBV9 and TRBJ2-1 gives the whole variable domain DSGVTQTPKHLITATGQRVTLRCSPRSGDLSVYWYQQSLDQGLQFLIQYYNGEERAKGNILERFSAQQFPDLHSELNLSSLELGDSALYFCASSPEGALTYNEQFFGPGTRLTVL.

This clone showed up just once. The genes are TRBV10-3 and TRBJ1-2; tentatively, D is TRBD1 (6 bases). The CDR3 loop spans 14 amino acids. Germline assignment: CDR1 ENHRY and CDR2 SYGVKD. The ends were cut back, 1 base at V and 8 bases at J, with 14 bases in the middle. In DNA form, the CDR3 reads TGTGCCATCAGTGAGTTCAGGGGACGAACGGGCTACACCTTC. Translating gives CAISEFRGRTGYTF.

The gene calls are TRBV7-6 and TRBJ1-1; a possible D gene is TRBD1 (5 bases). With 1 base removed from V and 1 base from J, the gap between germline ends came to 13 bases. This CDR3 contains 16 residues. Germline CDR1 and CDR2: SGHVS and FNYEAQ. The chain's CDR3 is CASSLGYRYGNTEAFF. CDR3 DNA sequence: TGTGCCAGCAGCTTAGGGTACAGGTACGGGAACACTGAAGCTTTCTTT.

The gene calls are TRBV7-9 and TRBJ1-2; 9 positions agree with TRBD1. Germline CDR1 reads SEHNR; CDR2 reads FQNEAQ (reference sequence). This CDR3 contains 20 residues. With 7 bases clipped from V and 3 bases from J, the junction kept 24 bases outside the gene matches. The CDR3 is CASTTTFRGQGRLEDYGYTF. The CDR3 region has the DNA TGTGCCAGCACCACAACCTTTAGGGGACAGGGACGGCTAGAGGACTATGGCTACACCTTC. Full variable domain (outside the CDR3, taken from reference TRBV7-9 and TRBJ1-2): DTGVSQNPRHKITKRGQNVTFRCDPISEHNRLYWYRQTLGQGPEFLTYFQNEAQLEKSRLLSDRFSAERPKGSFSTLEIQRTEQGDSAMYLCASTTTFRGQGRLEDYGYTFGSGTRLTVV.

This chain connects TRBV4-3 to TRBJ2-7, with D tentatively TRBD1 (5 bases). The germline V and J ends were trimmed by 1 base and 2 bases, with 12 bases remaining between them. Germline values: CDR1 LGHNA, CDR2 YSLEER. The CDR3 contains 15 residues. The CDR3 region has the DNA TGCGCCAGCAGCCAAGGTGGGGCCGGAGCCTACGAGCAGTACTTC. It encodes CASSQGGAGAYEQYF.

The V and J genes are TRBV3-1 (or the pseudogene TRBV3-2) and TRBJ1-2, with a tentative D call TRBD1 (5 bases). The V end was cut by 5 bases, the J end by 4 bases, with 11 bases between. CDR1 is LGHDT, CDR2 YNNKEL, per germline (reference sequence). The CDR3 runs to 13 residues. CDR3 sequence (DNA): TGTGCCAGCAGCGAAAGGGGAGGCTATGGCTACACCTTC. It yields the protein CASSERGGYGYTF.

J is TRBJ1-2 and V is TRBV6-5, with D perhaps TRBD1 (5 bases). The CDR3 has 13 residues. V was pared by 6 bases and J by 4 bases, with 12 bases between. Germline V gives CDR1 MNHEY, CDR2 SVGAGI. The CDR3, as DNA: TGTGCCAGCAGCGGGGGGAGTACCTATGGCTACACCTTC. Its translation: CASSGGSTYGYTF.

The V gene is TRBV28, the J gene TRBJ1-1; D is unclear. This CDR3 is 17 amino acids long. CDR1 MDHEN and CDR2 SYDVKM come from the germline V gene. Trimming pared 2 bases from V and 4 bases from J, leaving 20 bases between. CDR3 bases: TGTGCCAGCAGTTTAACCCGGAGCCTCCAGTTGAGCACTGAAGCTTTCTTT. This gives the protein CASSLTRSLQLSTEAFF.

The J gene is TRBJ2-1, the V gene TRBV5-1, with D perhaps matching TRBD1 (6 bases). Germline-derived CDR1 and CDR2 are SGHRS and YFSETQ. This CDR3 is 14 amino acids long. Trimming pared 0 bases from V and 6 bases from J, leaving 10 bases between. The CDR3 DNA reads as TGCGCCAGCAGCTTGGCCAGGGGACCCAATGAGCAGTTCTTC. As protein: CASSLARGPNEQFF.

The genes are TRBV7-2 and TRBJ2-7; weak D call: TRBD1 (6 bases). The CDR3 consists of 13 residues. The germline gives CDR1 SGHTA, CDR2 FQGNSA. V was cut by 5 bases and J by 8 bases, with 16 bases left in between. CDR3 in amino acids: CASSPQDRSKQYF. The CDR3 nucleotides read TGTGCCAGCAGCCCCCAAGACAGGTCCAAGCAGTACTTC.

A word on this clone: Different DNA sequences within this sample yield the same CDR3. Here the CDR3 DNA reads TGTGCCAGCAGTTCCAACAGGGGGACTGAAGCTTTCTTT. Residues: CASSSNRGTEAFF. This sequence joins TRBV12-3 or TRBV12-4 and TRBJ1-1; 8 bases line up with TRBD1. This CDR3 contains 13 residues. Trimming at V came to 4 bases and at J to 5 bases, leaving 3 bases not matched to a gene.